One sample yielded the 17 T cell receptor beta chains listed below, sequenced in a study of OX40 agonist ivuxolimab in advanced cancers. Assay used: immunoSEQ multiplex PCR; TCRdb lists only in-frame clones, some missing. Of approximately 82,000 clones listed, 80% to 90% were seen once; the top ten hold 25%. This material consisted of CD4+ or CD8+ T cells sorted from blood, taken in a trial of the OX40 agonist ivuxolimab. These receptors were obtained from an adult with an advanced solid tumor such as melanoma, head and neck, liver or kidney cancer.

This chain uses TRBV30 with TRBJ2-5, with 12 bases that match TRBD2. This CDR3 is 16 amino acids long. CDR1 and CDR2 from the germline V gene are GTSNPN and SVGIG (reference sequence). With V trimmed by 2 bases and J by 5 bases, 9 bases remained unmatched. CDR3 in amino acids: CAWSLYLTSGRETQYF. DNA of the CDR3: TGTGCCTGGAGTCTTTACTTAACTAGCGGGAGGGAGACCCAGTACTTC.

The chain recombines TRBV14 with TRBJ2-7, with D tentatively TRBD1 or TRBD2 (7 bases each). The CDR3 sequence is 15 residues long. The germline gives CDR1 SGHDN, CDR2 FVKESK. V was pared by 1 base and J by 2 bases, with 12 bases between. The CDR3 DNA reads as TGTGCCAGCAGCCAAGCTGGGAGGGGGCCCTACGAGCAGTACTTC. Protein sequence: CASSQAGRGPYEQYF.

V and J are TRBV5-5 and TRBJ1-4; maybe TRBD1 (6 bases). V was clipped by 1 base and J by 3 bases, with 10 bases between them. The length of the CDR3 is 15 residues. Germline V gene data show CDR1 as SGHKS and CDR2 as YYEKEE (reference sequence). This chain's CDR3 is CASSLRGHSNEKLFF. The CDR3 DNA sequence: TGTGCCAGCAGCTTGCGGGGACATTCTAATGAAAAACTGTTTTTT.

The rearrangement links TRBV19 to TRBJ1-1; no firm D call. The V and J ends lost 6 bases and 0 bases respectively, with 11 bases between them. The length of the CDR3 is 14 residues. Germline V gene lookup returns CDR1 LNHDA and CDR2 SQIVND (reference sequence). This CDR3 is CASRWGQMNTEAFF. In DNA, the CDR3 is TGTGCCAGTAGGTGGGGTCAGATGAACACTGAAGCTTTCTTT. Full variable domain (outside the CDR3, taken from reference TRBV19 and TRBJ1-1): DGGITQSPKYLFRKEGQNVTLSCEQNLNHDAMYWYRQDPGQGLRLIYYSQIVNDFQKGDIAEGYSVSREKKESFPLTVTSAQKNPTAFYLCASRWGQMNTEAFFGQGTRLTVV.

There are a few counts of this clone. The chain carries TRBV7-9 and TRBJ1-5, with 7 bases aligning to TRBD1. The CDR3 has 13 residues. The junction had 1 base not matched to a gene; V was cut back by 6 bases and J by 2 bases. In germline, CDR1 is SEHNR, CDR2 FQNEAQ (reference sequence). The CDR3 coding sequence is TGTGCCAGCAGAGGACAGGGCAATCAGCCCCAGCATTTT. Translated, it gives CASRGQGNQPQHF.

The chain joins TRBV7-9 to TRBJ2-5; D may match TRBD1 or TRBD2 (6 bases each). The CDR3 contains 16 residues. CDR1 and CDR2 (germline): SEHNR, FQNEAQ (reference sequence). V was clipped by 6 bases and J by 5 bases, with 22 bases between them. The CDR3 spells CASSSGGPGALETQYF. The DNA for the CDR3 is TGTGCCAGCAGTTCAGGAGGGCCAGGGGCGCTGGAGACCCAGTACTTC.

This clone appeared a few times. The genes are TRBV29-1 and TRBJ1-2; weak D call: TRBD1 (5 bases). Germline assignment: CDR1 SQVTM and CDR2 ANQGSEA. Between the trimmed V and J ends, which lost 2 bases and 3 bases, there was a span of 13 bases. This CDR3 region has 14 residues. The chain's CDR3 is CSVERGPIDYGYTF. The CDR3 coding sequence is TGCAGCGTTGAAAGGGGCCCGATCGACTATGGCTACACCTTC.

The chain carries TRBV7-9 and TRBJ1-1, with TRBD1 as a possible D gene (6 bases). CDR1 and CDR2 from the germline V gene are SEHNR and FQNEAQ (reference sequence). The ends were cut back, 6 bases at V and 4 bases at J, with 15 bases in the middle. The CDR3 length is 14 residues. In DNA, the CDR3 is TGTGCCAGCAGTTTTCCAGGGGCAAGCACTGAAGCTTTCTTT. This gives the protein CASSFPGASTEAFF.

The chain couples TRBV19 to TRBJ2-5, with 7 bases identical to TRBD2. V lost 6 bases to trimming and J lost 5 bases; unmatched junction nucleotides: 15. The germline CDR1 and CDR2 sequences are LNHDA and SQIVND (reference sequence). This CDR3 comprises 16 residues. CDR3 protein: CASRREIGSGFETQYF. CDR3 nucleotides: TGTGCCAGTAGACGAGAAATAGGTAGCGGGTTCGAGACCCAGTACTTC.

V is TRBV6-5 and J is TRBJ2-1; the match to TRBD1 covers 9 bases. V was clipped by 6 bases and J by 8 bases; unmatched bases: 11. The germline gives CDR1 MNHEY, CDR2 SVGAGI. CDR3 length equals 15 residues. The CDR3, as DNA: TGTGCCAGCAGGCGGACAGGGGCCTTTTTGGATGAGCAGTTCTTC. Its protein product is CASRRTGAFLDEQFF.

The chain combines TRBV7-6 with TRBJ1-1; D is unclear. Germline CDR1 is SGHVS and CDR2 is FNYEAQ. V was pared by 2 bases and J by 3 bases, with 7 bases between. The CDR3 extends over 13 amino acids. The CDR3 sequence: CASSLYQDTEAFF. In DNA form, the CDR3 reads TGTGCCAGCAGCTTATATCAGGACACTGAAGCTTTCTTT.

This clone appeared a few times. This chain connects TRBV19 to TRBJ2-2; 7 positions agree with TRBD2. Germline values: CDR1 LNHDA, CDR2 SQIVND (reference sequence). V lost 7 bases, J lost 7 bases, and 9 bases stayed unmatched. The CDR3 length is 14 residues. The CDR3 DNA reads TGTGCCAGTACGGACGGGGGAGGGAACGGGGAGCTGTTTTTT. Its translation is CASTDGGGNGELFF.

The chain is built from TRBV7-9 and TRBJ2-1, with TRBD2 matching 14 bases. Per germline, CDR1 SEHNR and CDR2 FQNEAQ (reference sequence). V lost 7 bases to trimming and J lost 6 bases; unmatched junction nucleotides: 8. There are 16 residues in the CDR3. The CDR3 region has the DNA TGTGCCAGCACCAGACTAGCGGGGGGGCCGGGCAATGAGCAGTTCTTC. Translation gives CASTRLAGGPGNEQFF.

The V call is TRBV19, the J call TRBJ2-1; D unresolved. The germline CDR1 and CDR2 sequences are LNHDA and SQIVND (reference sequence). The CDR3 is made up of 14 amino acids. Trimming pared 0 bases from V and 4 bases from J, leaving 7 bases between. This CDR3 is CASSIDVKYNEQFF. The CDR3 nucleotides read TGTGCCAGTAGTATAGACGTAAAATACAATGAGCAGTTCTTC.

The V call is TRBV7-2, the J call TRBJ1-2; 8 bases match TRBD1. Trimming at V came to 3 bases and at J to 4 bases, leaving 7 bases not matched to a gene. The germline V gene has CDR1 SGHTA and CDR2 FQGNSA. This CDR3 spans 15 amino acids. The CDR3 DNA reads as TGTGCCAGCAGCTTGAACCGGGACAGGATCTATGGCTACACCTTC. Amino acid sequence: CASSLNRDRIYGYTF.

This sequence joins TRBV7-9 and TRBJ2-7; no definite D call. Between the trimmed V and J ends, which lost 5 bases and 2 bases, there was a span of 16 bases. The CDR3 runs to 15 residues. Germline CDR1 reads SEHNR; CDR2 reads FQNEAQ (reference sequence). This CDR3 reads CASSPHNARTYEQYF. The CDR3, as DNA: TGTGCCAGCAGCCCCCATAATGCCAGAACCTACGAGCAGTACTTC.

The V and J genes are TRBV12-5 and TRBJ2-4; 9 nucleotides align to TRBD1. The germline V gene encodes CDR1 LGHNT and CDR2 FRNRAP. J lost 0 bases, V lost 2 bases, and 5 bases had no gene match. This CDR3 is 17 amino acids long. The CDR3 here is CASGLRQGEKAKNIQYF. The CDR3 bases are TGTGCTAGTGGTTTGAGACAGGGGGAGAAAGCCAAAAACATTCAGTACTTC.